This TCR beta chain was recovered during a study of CD8+CD57+ T cells in acquired aplastic anemia. This clonotype was seen a few times. Trimming left V 5 bases short and J 3 bases short, with 13 bases between. The CDR3 extends over 14 amino acids. Germline assignment: CDR1 SQVTM and CDR2 ANQGSEA. The use of genomic DNA as template underpinned the TCR beta VDJ and CDR3 profiling. TCRdb re-called the reads through MiXCR, storing one row per CDR3 protein. The sample holds 180,000 or so distinct CDR3 sequences; roughly 65% are singletons and the top ten take about two fifths. Flow cytometry had shown expanded CD8+CD57+ cells in the patients chosen for sequencing.

The receptor's source is a human donor with aplastic anemia. V and J are TRBV29-1 and TRBJ2-2; D may be TRBD2 (6 bases). Sequenced: sorted CD4+, CD8+, or CD8+CD57+ T cells (not recorded which) from PBMCs. CDR3 sequence: CSVQRDSYTGELFF. The CDR3 DNA follows: TGCAGCGTTCAAAGGGACTCTTACACCGGGGAGCTGTTTTTT.